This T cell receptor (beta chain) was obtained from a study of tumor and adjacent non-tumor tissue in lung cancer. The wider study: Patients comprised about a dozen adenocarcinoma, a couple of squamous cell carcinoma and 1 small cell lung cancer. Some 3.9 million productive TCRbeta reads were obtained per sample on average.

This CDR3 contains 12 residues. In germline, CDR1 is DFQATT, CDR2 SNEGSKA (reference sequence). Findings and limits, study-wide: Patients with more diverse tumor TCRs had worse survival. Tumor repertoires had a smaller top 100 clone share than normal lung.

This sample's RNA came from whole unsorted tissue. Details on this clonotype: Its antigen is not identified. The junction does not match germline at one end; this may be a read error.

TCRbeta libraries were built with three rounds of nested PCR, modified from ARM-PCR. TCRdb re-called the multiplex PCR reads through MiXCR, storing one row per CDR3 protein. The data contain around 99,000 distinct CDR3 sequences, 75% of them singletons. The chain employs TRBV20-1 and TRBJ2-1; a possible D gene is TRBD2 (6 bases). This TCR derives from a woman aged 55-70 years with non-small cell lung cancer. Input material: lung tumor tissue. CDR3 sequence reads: CSTSPHHNEQFF. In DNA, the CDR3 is TGCAGTACTAGCCCTCATCACAATGAGCAGTTCTTC.